Listed below are T cell receptor beta chains from one sample, sequenced in a study of CD8 T cells in ankylosing spondylitis. From the 5' RACE reads, TCRdb called clonotypes with MiXCR, one entry per CDR3 protein. The sample has around 770,000 distinct CDR3 sequences, about an eighth seen once; the top ten hold 0.51%. What was sequenced was blood, either unsorted or a sorted T cell fraction (not recorded which). These receptors came from a male donor with ankylosing spondylitis. Both conserved end residues are part of each CDR3. A D gene is named only where the DNA matches it firmly. The size entry is marked missing in some rows and otherwise reads once, few, many or a size class.

d_gene: NA
j_gene: TRBJ2-1
abundance: few
v_gene: TRBV5-1
CDR3aa: CASSLGQQEQFF
CDR3nt: TGCGCCAGCAGCTTGGGACAACAGGAGCAGTTCTTC

d_gene: NA
j_gene: TRBJ1-5
abundance: NA
v_gene: TRBV15
CDR3aa: CATSRDLGGNSNQPQHF
CDR3nt: TGTGCCACCAGCAGAGATTTAGGAGGGAATAGCAATCAGCCCCAGCATTTT

d_gene: NA
j_gene: TRBJ1-5
abundance: many
v_gene: TRBV12-3/TRBV12-4
CDR3aa: CASRQGHHQHF
CDR3nt: TGTGCCAGCAGACAGGGACATCACCAGCATTTT

d_gene: NA
j_gene: TRBJ2-3
abundance: NA
v_gene: TRBV20-1
CDR3aa: CSARDPMTHSTDTQYF
CDR3nt: TGCAGTGCTAGAGACCCGATGACTCACAGCACAGATACGCAGTATTTT

d_gene: NA
j_gene: TRBJ2-1
abundance: many
v_gene: TRBV7-2
CDR3aa: CASSLGTKSYNEQFF
CDR3nt: TGTGCCAGCAGCTTAGGGACTAAGTCCTACAATGAGCAGTTCTTC

d_gene: NA
j_gene: TRBJ2-3
abundance: NA
v_gene: TRBV20-1
CDR3aa: CSASKRSTDTQYF
CDR3nt: TGCAGTGCTAGTAAGCGTAGCACAGATACGCAGTATTTT

d_gene: TRBD2
j_gene: TRBJ2-7
abundance: few
v_gene: TRBV10-3
CDR3aa: CAISVLAGAYEQYF
CDR3nt: TGTGCCATCAGCGTACTAGCGGGGGCCTACGAGCAGTACTTC

d_gene: NA
j_gene: TRBJ1-4
abundance: many
v_gene: TRBV5-1
CDR3aa: CASRQTEKLFF
CDR3nt: TGCGCCAGCAGACAGACAGAAAAACTGTTTTTT

d_gene: NA
j_gene: TRBJ2-3
abundance: few
v_gene: TRBV7-2
CDR3aa: CASSFVINTDTQYF
CDR3nt: TGTGCCAGCAGCTTCGTAATAAATACAGATACGCAGTATTTT

d_gene: NA
j_gene: TRBJ2-1
abundance: NA
v_gene: TRBV24-1
CDR3aa: CATSDFRGRPSSYNEQFF
CDR3nt: TGTGCCACCAGTGATTTTCGTGGGAGGCCTAGCTCCTACAATGAGCAGTTCTTC

d_gene: NA
j_gene: TRBJ2-7
abundance: NA
v_gene: TRBV5-4
CDR3aa: CASSLVGDGSYEQYF
CDR3nt: TGTGCCAGCAGCTTGGTGGGGGACGGGTCCTACGAGCAGTACTTC

d_gene: NA
j_gene: TRBJ1-1
abundance: NA
v_gene: TRBV6-5
CDR3aa: CASRYLGVGTEAFF
CDR3nt: TGTGCCAGCAGATACCTAGGCGTGGGCACTGAAGCTTTCTTT

d_gene: NA
j_gene: TRBJ2-2
abundance: NA
v_gene: TRBV5-1
CDR3aa: CASSPSPTGELFF
CDR3nt: TGCGCCAGCAGCCCTAGCCCCACCGGGGAGCTGTTTTTT

d_gene: NA
j_gene: TRBJ2-1
abundance: few
v_gene: TRBV20-1
CDR3aa: CSAPRFGNEQFF
CDR3nt: TGCAGTGCTCCCCGATTTGGGAATGAGCAGTTCTTC